A single sample is the source of the 9 T cell receptor beta chains below, sequenced in a study of beta chain features in type 1 diabetes. Isolated RNA was reverse transcribed in full, so expressed TCRB transcripts were sequenced. Clones were sequenced by immunoSEQ multiplex PCR, and TCRdb holds only the in-frame ones, with some missing. Of roughly 250,000 clones listed, 9.6% are singletons. The sample consisted of naive CD4+ T cells from blood. The receptors were sampled from a woman aged 18-29 years in good health.

The rearrangement joins TRBV6-6 to TRBJ2-2; possibly TRBD2 for D (6 bases). CDR1 and CDR2 (germline): MNHNY, SVGAGI (reference sequence). V was shortened by 7 bases and J by 1 base, with 13 bases between the two germline ends. The CDR3 contains 15 residues. The CDR3 DNA follows: TGTGCCAGCACCCTTAGCGGTAGGAACACCGGGGAGCTGTTTTTT. Protein sequence: CASTLSGRNTGELFF.

V and J are TRBV6-5 and TRBJ2-1; 13 nucleotides line up with TRBD2. CDR3 length: 15 amino acids. Looked up from germline, CDR1 is MNHEY and CDR2 is SVGAGI. The J segment lost 8 bases and the V segment lost 6 bases, leaving 7 bases of the junction unmatched. CDR3 DNA: TGTGCCAGCAGATACGGACTAGCGGGAGTGGATGAGCAGTTCTTC. It is translated as CASRYGLAGVDEQFF.

The table lists this clone with a count of one. The DNA for the CDR3 is TGTGCCTGGAGGGCCAGGGCCAACTATGGCTACACCTTC. It yields the protein CAWRARANYGYTF. The rearrangement joins TRBV30 to TRBJ1-2, with D perhaps matching TRBD1 (5 bases). The germline V gene encodes CDR1 GTSNPN and CDR2 SVGIG (reference sequence). Deletions cut 3 bases from V and 2 bases from J, with 10 bases between. The CDR3 spans 13 residues.

This clone has only a few counts. This CDR3 reads CASSAAGVGETQYF. In DNA form, the CDR3 reads TGTGCCAGCAGTGCGGCAGGGGTAGGTGAGACCCAGTACTTC. The chain couples TRBV2 to TRBJ2-5; TRBD1 is a possible D gene (6 bases). Trimming pared 4 bases from V and 5 bases from J, leaving 14 bases between. The CDR3 covers 14 residues. CDR1 SNHLY and CDR2 FYNNEI come from the germline V gene.

This clone was counted at least ten times. The V gene is TRBV18, the J gene TRBJ2-1, with D perhaps matching TRBD1 (6 bases). Germline V gene lookup returns CDR1 KGHSH and CDR2 LQKENI. There are 14 residues in the CDR3. Deletions cut 3 bases from V and 5 bases from J, with 11 bases between. The CDR3 reads CASSPFRDNNEQFF. Here the CDR3 DNA reads TGTGCCAGCTCACCGTTCAGGGACAACAATGAGCAGTTCTTC.

This chain's CDR3 is CASSAGSSNQPQHF. The CDR3 DNA reads TGTGCCAGCAGCGCTGGCAGTAGCAATCAGCCCCAGCATTTT. The V call is TRBV6-1, the J call TRBJ1-5; D remains unclear. This CDR3 is 14 amino acids long. V lost 6 bases and J lost 0, with 9 bases in between. The germline gives CDR1 MNHNS, CDR2 SASEGT.

This clone has a handful of counts. V is TRBV2 and J is TRBJ2-5; a weak D match, TRBD1 (6 bases). Germline V gene sequence: CDR1 SNHLY, CDR2 FYNNEI. Trimming pared 3 bases from V and 0 bases from J, leaving 8 bases between. CDR3 length: 14 residues. The CDR3 DNA is TGTGCCAGCAGTGAGGGACACAACCAAGAGACCCAGTACTTC. The encoded protein is CASSEGHNQETQYF.

The V call is TRBV30, the J call TRBJ1-1, with 7 bases aligning to TRBD1. The CDR3 consists of 11 residues. Germline loops: CDR1 GTSNPN, CDR2 SVGIG (reference sequence). Trimming cost V 2 bases and J 8 bases; bases outside gene matches: 2. CDR3 amino acids: CAWSTQGEAFF. CDR3 in DNA: TGTGCCTGGAGTACACAGGGGGAAGCTTTCTTT.

This clone showed up just a few times. The gene calls are TRBV27 and TRBJ2-5; 7 bases fit TRBD1. CDR3 length: 13 residues. The J segment lost 2 bases and the V segment lost 6 bases, leaving 3 bases of the junction unmatched. Germline V CDR1 and CDR2: MNHEY, SMNVEV (reference sequence). The CDR3 DNA sequence: TGTGCCAGCAGCGCCAGGGGGCAAGAGACCCAGTACTTC. Encoded protein: CASSARGQETQYF.